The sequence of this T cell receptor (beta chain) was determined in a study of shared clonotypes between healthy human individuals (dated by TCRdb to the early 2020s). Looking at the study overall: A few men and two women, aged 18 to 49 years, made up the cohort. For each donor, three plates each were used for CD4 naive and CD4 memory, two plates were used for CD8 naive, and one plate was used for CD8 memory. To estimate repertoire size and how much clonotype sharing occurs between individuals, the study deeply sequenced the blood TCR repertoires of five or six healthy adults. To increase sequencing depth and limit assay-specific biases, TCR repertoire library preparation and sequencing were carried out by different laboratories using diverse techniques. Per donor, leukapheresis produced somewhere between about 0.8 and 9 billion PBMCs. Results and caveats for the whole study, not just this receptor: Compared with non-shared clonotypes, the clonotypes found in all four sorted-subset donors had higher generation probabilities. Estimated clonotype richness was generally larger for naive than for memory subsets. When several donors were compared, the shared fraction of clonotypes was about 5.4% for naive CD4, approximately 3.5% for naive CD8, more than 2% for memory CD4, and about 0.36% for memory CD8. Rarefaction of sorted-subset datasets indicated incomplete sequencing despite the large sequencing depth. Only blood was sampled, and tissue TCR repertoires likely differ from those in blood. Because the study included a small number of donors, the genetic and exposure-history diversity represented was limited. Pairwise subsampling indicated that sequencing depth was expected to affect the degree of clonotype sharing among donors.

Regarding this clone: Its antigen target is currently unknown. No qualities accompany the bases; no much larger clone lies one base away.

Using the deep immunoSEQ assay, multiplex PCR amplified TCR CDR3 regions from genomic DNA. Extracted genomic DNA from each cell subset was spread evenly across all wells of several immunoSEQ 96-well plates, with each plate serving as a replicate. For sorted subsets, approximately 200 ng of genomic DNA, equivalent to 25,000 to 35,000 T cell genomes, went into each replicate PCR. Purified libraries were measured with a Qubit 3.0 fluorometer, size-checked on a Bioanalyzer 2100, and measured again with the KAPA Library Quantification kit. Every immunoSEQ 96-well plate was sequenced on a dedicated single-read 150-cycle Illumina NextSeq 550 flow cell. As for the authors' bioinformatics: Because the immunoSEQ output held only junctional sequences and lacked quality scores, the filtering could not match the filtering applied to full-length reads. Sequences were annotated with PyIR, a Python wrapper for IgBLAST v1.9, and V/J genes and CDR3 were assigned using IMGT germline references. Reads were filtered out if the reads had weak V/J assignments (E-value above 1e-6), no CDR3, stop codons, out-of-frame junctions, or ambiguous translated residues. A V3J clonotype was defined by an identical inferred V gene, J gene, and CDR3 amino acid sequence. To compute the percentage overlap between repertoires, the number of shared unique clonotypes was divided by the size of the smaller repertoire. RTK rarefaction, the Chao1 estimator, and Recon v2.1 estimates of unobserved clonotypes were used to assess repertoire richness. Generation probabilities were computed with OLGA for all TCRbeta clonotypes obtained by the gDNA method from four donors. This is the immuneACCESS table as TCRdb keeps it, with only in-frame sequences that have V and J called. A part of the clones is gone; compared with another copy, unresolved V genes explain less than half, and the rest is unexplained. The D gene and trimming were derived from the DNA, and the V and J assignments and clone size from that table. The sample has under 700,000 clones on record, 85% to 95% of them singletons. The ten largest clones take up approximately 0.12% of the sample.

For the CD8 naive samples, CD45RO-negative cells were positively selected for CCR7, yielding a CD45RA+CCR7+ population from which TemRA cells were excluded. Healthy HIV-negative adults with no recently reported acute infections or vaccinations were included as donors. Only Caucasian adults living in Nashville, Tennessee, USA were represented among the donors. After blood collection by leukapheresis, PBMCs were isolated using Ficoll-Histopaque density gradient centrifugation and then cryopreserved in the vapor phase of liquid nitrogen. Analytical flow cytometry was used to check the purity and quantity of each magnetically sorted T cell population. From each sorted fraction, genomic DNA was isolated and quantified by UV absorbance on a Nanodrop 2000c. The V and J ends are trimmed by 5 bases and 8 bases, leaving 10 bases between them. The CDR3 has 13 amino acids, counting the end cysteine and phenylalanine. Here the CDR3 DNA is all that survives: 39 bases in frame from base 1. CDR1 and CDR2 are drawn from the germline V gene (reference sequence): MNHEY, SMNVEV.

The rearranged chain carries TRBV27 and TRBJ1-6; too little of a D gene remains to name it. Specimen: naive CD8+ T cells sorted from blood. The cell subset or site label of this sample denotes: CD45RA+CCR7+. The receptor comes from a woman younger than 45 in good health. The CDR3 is CASSLLPHSPLHF. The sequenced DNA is TGTGCCAGCAGTCTTCTGCCCCATTCACCCCTCCACTTT.